One sample yielded the 27 T cell receptor beta chains listed below, sequenced in a study of blood T cell repertoires in COVID-19. Clones were read by immunoSEQ multiplex PCR, and TCRdb kept only the in-frame ones, dropping some. The repertoire holds 52,000 or so clones, with 65% to 90% as singletons. The sequencing sample was made of peripheral blood. Every receptor here comes from a human donor in a cohort sampled during active COVID-19.

The V and J genes are TRBV18 and TRBJ1-1, with 9 bases identical to TRBD1. The V gene end was trimmed by 4 bases and the J gene end by 4 bases; junction bases not matched to a gene: 7. This CDR3 is 15 amino acids long. The germline gives CDR1 KGHSH, CDR2 LQKENI. The CDR3 here is CASSQDRGAGTEAFF. Written as DNA, the CDR3 is TGTGCCAGCTCACAGGACAGGGGCGCGGGCACTGAAGCTTTCTTT.

The chain carries TRBV11-2 and TRBJ1-2, with a possible D match to TRBD1 (6 bases). Germline lookup yields CDR1 SGHAT and CDR2 FQNNGV. V gave up 1 base and J gave up 4 bases, with 16 bases separating them. The CDR3 consists of 16 residues. CDR3 in DNA: TGTGCCAGCAGCTTAGGCCGGACAGCTTTACCCTATGGCTACACCTTC. This gives the protein CASSLGRTALPYGYTF.

In nucleotides, the CDR3 is TGTGCCAGCTCACCAACAAAGCGGGGGGGAGCTTTCTTT. Protein product: CASSPTKRGGAFF. V gene TRBV18 combines with J gene TRBJ1-1; D might be TRBD1 (5 bases). Trimming took off 2 bases at V and 10 bases at J, with 14 bases between the two ends. The CDR3 runs 13 residues. CDR1 is KGHSH and CDR2 is LQKENI in the germline V gene.

The genes are TRBV7-9 and TRBJ1-4; the D gene is possibly TRBD1 (5 bases). This CDR3 region has 16 residues. Germline V gene lookup returns CDR1 SEHNR and CDR2 FQNEAQ (reference sequence). V lost 7 bases and J 0 bases, leaving 15 bases between the germline ends. CDR3 region: CASTLSGKATNEKLFF. CDR3 coding DNA: TGTGCCAGCACCCTCTCAGGGAAAGCAACTAATGAAAAACTGTTTTTT.

This clone has only one observation. The chain has TRBV11-2 and TRBJ1-1, with TRBD1 matching over 9 bases. This CDR3 has 14 amino acids. Looked up from germline, CDR1 is SGHAT and CDR2 is FQNNGV. The trim removed 5 bases at V and 4 bases at J, leaving 5 bases unmatched. CDR3: CASSPQTGGTEAFF. Here the CDR3 DNA reads TGTGCCAGCAGCCCACAGACAGGGGGCACTGAAGCTTTCTTT.

This clone was observed once. The rearrangement joins TRBV7-9 to TRBJ2-2; 15 positions agree with TRBD2. The V and J ends lost 10 bases and 3 bases, in that order; junction bases with no gene match: 12. CDR3 length: 18 amino acids. CDR1 and CDR2 (germline): SEHNR, FQNEAQ (reference sequence). For the CDR3, the DNA is TGTGCCACCAGACATGGACTAGCGGGAGGGCTGGACACCGGGGAGCTGTTTTTT. This codes for CATRHGLAGGLDTGELFF.

This chain connects TRBV2 to TRBJ2-3, with D perhaps matching TRBD1 (6 bases). V was cut by 1 base and J by 7 bases, with 18 bases left in between. The CDR3 is 16 amino acids. Germline values: CDR1 SNHLY, CDR2 FYNNEI. Written as DNA, the CDR3 is TGTGCCAGCAGTGAAGATGCGAACACAGGGTTGAATACGCAGTATTTT. Its protein product is CASSEDANTGLNTQYF. The full variable domain, completed using reference TRBV2 and TRBJ2-3, is EPEVTQTPSHQVTQMGQEVILRCVPISNHLYFYWYRQILGQKVEFLVSFYNNEISEKSEIFDDQFSVERPDGSNFTLKIRSTKLEDSAMYFCASSEDANTGLNTQYFGPGTRLTVL.

J is TRBJ2-2 and V is TRBV14, with D possibly being TRBD2 (6 bases). Germline V gene data show CDR1 as SGHDN and CDR2 as FVKESK. The ends were cut back, 0 bases at V and 7 bases at J, with 15 bases in the middle. The CDR3 is made up of 16 amino acids. The DNA of the CDR3 is TGTGCCAGCAGCCAAGATGACCGGGGAGGTCACGGGGAGCTGTTTTTT. This translates into CASSQDDRGGHGELFF.

This clone was found a few times. The chain joins TRBV7-2 to TRBJ2-7; the match to TRBD2 covers 9 bases. This CDR3 is built from 13 residues. Germline V gene lookup returns CDR1 SGHTA and CDR2 FQGNSA. With V trimmed by 5 bases and J by 6 bases, 5 bases remained unmatched. For the CDR3, the DNA is TGTGCCAGCAGCCAAGAGCGGGAGGCCGAGCAGTACTTC. Amino acid sequence: CASSQEREAEQYF.

This CDR3 reads CASSLQPGLAGDNEQFF. The DNA of the CDR3 is TGCGCCAGCAGCCTTCAACCGGGACTAGCGGGAGACAATGAGCAGTTCTTC. The chain has TRBV4-3 and TRBJ2-1, with TRBD2 matching over 14 bases. Germline assignment: CDR1 LGHNA and CDR2 YSLEER. The CDR3 has 17 residues. The trim removed 4 bases at V and 5 bases at J, leaving 7 bases unmatched.

The chain has TRBV13 and TRBJ1-1, with D hard to call. Germline assignment: CDR1 PRHDT and CDR2 FYEKMQ (reference sequence). This CDR3 is built from 11 residues. Trimming left V 5 bases short and J 2 bases short, with 3 bases between. CDR3 bases: TGTGCCAGCAGCCTTAACACTGAAGCTTTCTTT. Translating it yields CASSLNTEAFF.

This clone has just one count. This chain connects TRBV14 to TRBJ1-2; 9 bases agree with TRBD1. Germline V lookup: CDR1 SGHDN, CDR2 FVKESK. The CDR3 loop spans 18 amino acids. With V trimmed by 1 base and J by 3 bases, 12 bases remained unmatched. This CDR3 reads CASSQGNRGRIMYYGYTF. In nucleotides, the CDR3 is TGTGCCAGCAGCCAAGGAAACAGGGGGCGCATCATGTACTATGGCTACACCTTC.

The chain is built from TRBV5-1 and TRBJ2-7, with TRBD1 matching 7 bases. The CDR3 spans 14 residues. The junction had 2 bases not matched to a gene; V was cut back by 0 bases and J by 2 bases. CDR1 is SGHRS, CDR2 YFSETQ, per germline. CDR3 nucleotide sequence: TGCGCCAGCAGCTTGGATGGGACAGCCTACGAGCAGTACTTC. Protein product: CASSLDGTAYEQYF.

This clone was seen more than once but under ten times. The J gene is TRBJ1-6, the V gene TRBV25-1; tentatively, D is TRBD1 (6 bases). The CDR3 length is 15 residues. V shed 6 bases and J shed 4 bases, with 13 bases lying between them. CDR1 and CDR2 (germline): MGHDK, SYGVNS. Written as DNA, the CDR3 is TGTGCCAGCAGCGACAGACAGGCTTATAATTCACCCCTCCACTTT. This sequence encodes CASSDRQAYNSPLHF.

This chain joins TRBV2 and TRBJ2-7; D is perhaps TRBD2 (6 bases). V dropped 6 bases and J dropped 6 bases, with 15 bases sitting between them. Germline CDR1 is SNHLY and CDR2 is FYNNEI. This CDR3 contains 13 residues. CDR3: CASREGPSSEQYF. CDR3 in DNA: TGTGCCAGCAGGGAGGGACCCTCCAGCGAGCAGTACTTC. Full variable domain (missing parts from reference TRBV2 and TRBJ2-7): EPEVTQTPSHQVTQMGQEVILRCVPISNHLYFYWYRQILGQKVEFLVSFYNNEISEKSEIFDDQFSVERPDGSNFTLKIRSTKLEDSAMYFCASREGPSSEQYFGPGTRLTVT.

The chain employs TRBV5-4 and TRBJ1-3, with D perhaps TRBD1 (6 bases). The V gene's germline CDR1 is SGHNT and CDR2 YYREEE (reference sequence). The CDR3 length is 15 residues. V gave up 0 bases and J gave up 7 bases, with 14 bases separating them. The CDR3 loop reads CASSLDPLGGNTIYF. The CDR3 DNA sequence: TGTGCCAGCAGCTTGGATCCCTTAGGGGGTAACACCATATATTTT. Complete variable domain (other parts from reference TRBV5-4 and TRBJ1-3): ETGVTQSPTHLIKTRGQQVTLRCSSQSGHNTVSWYQQALGQGPQFIFQYYREEENGRGNFPPRFSGLQFPNYSSELNVNALELDDSALYLCASSLDPLGGNTIYFGEGSWLTVV.

The chain has TRBV19 and TRBJ2-5; 9 bases match TRBD2. The CDR3 length is 13 residues. The V and J ends lost 8 bases and 5 bases, in that order; junction bases with no gene match: 6. Germline CDR1 is LNHDA and CDR2 is SQIVND (reference sequence). The CDR3 here is CASASGAQETQYF. The CDR3 DNA reads TGTGCCAGTGCTAGCGGGGCCCAGGAGACCCAGTACTTC.

The chain employs TRBV20-1 and TRBJ1-1; perhaps TRBD1 as D (6 bases). Germline lookup yields CDR1 DFQATT and CDR2 SNEGSKA (reference sequence). Trimming cost V 8 bases and J 2 bases, with 9 bases left between them. The CDR3 totals 11 residues. CDR3 protein: CSKDSNTEAFF. CDR3 DNA: TGCAGTAAGGACAGCAACACTGAAGCTTTCTTT.

The chain is built from TRBV9 and TRBJ2-2; TRBD1 aligns across 9 bases. The CDR3 has 16 amino acids. Germline-derived CDR1 and CDR2 are SGDLS and YYNGEE. Trimming took 3 bases from V and 7 from J; bases not matched to a gene: 10. Written as DNA, the CDR3 is TGTGCCAGCAGCGCTAACACAGGGGGCGATGGCGGGGAGCTGTTTTTT. Its protein is CASSANTGGDGGELFF.

V gene TRBV28 combines with J gene TRBJ2-3, with 10 bases that match TRBD2. J lost 0 bases, V lost 10 bases, and 13 bases had no gene match. The CDR3 has 17 residues. The germline V gene encodes CDR1 MDHEN and CDR2 SYDVKM. CDR3 coding DNA: TGTGCCAACGGGACAGCGGGAGGGGGCCACAGCACAGATACGCAGTATTTT. Protein: CANGTAGGGHSTDTQYF. Combining the CDR3 with reference TRBV28 and TRBJ2-3 gives the whole variable domain DVKVTQSSRYLVKRTGEKVFLECVQDMDHENMFWYRQDPGLGLRLIYFSYDVKMKEKGDIPEGYSVSREKKERFSLILESASTNQTSMYLCANGTAGGGHSTDTQYFGPGTRLTVL.

This clone has only a few counts. The chain uses TRBV6-6 and TRBJ1-5, with D unclear. Germline V gene sequence: CDR1 MNHNY, CDR2 SVGAGI (reference sequence). This CDR3 is built from 16 residues. Between the trimmed V and J ends, which lost 5 bases and 2 bases, there was a span of 16 bases. The DNA of the CDR3 is TGTGCCAGCAGTCTACCGGGAGGGCATGGCAATCAGCCCCAGCATTTT. It codes for CASSLPGGHGNQPQHF.

This sequence joins TRBV5-8 and TRBJ1-1, with D perhaps matching TRBD1 (5 bases). CDR1 SGHTS and CDR2 YDEGEE come from the germline V gene. V shed 1 base and J shed 5 bases, with 12 bases lying between them. CDR3 length: 14 residues. The CDR3 DNA is TGTGCCAGCAGCTTGAAGTGGGAGGGGACTGAAGCTTTCTTT. It translates to CASSLKWEGTEAFF.

The chain employs TRBV5-1 and TRBJ2-3; the D is unclear. The CDR3 loop spans 16 amino acids. Trimming took off 0 bases at V and 0 bases at J, with 11 bases between the two ends. Germline CDR1 SGHRS, CDR2 YFSETQ. CDR3 sequence reads: CASSLGLDWSTDTQYF. Written as DNA, the CDR3 is TGCGCCAGCAGCTTGGGTCTAGACTGGAGCACAGATACGCAGTATTTT. Full variable domain (rest looked up from reference TRBV5-1 and TRBJ2-3): KAGVTQTPRYLIKTRGQQVTLSCSPISGHRSVSWYQQTPGQGLQFLFEYFSETQRNKGNFPGRFSGRQFSNSRSEMNVSTLELGDSALYLCASSLGLDWSTDTQYFGPGTRLTVL.

The V gene is TRBV6-1, the J gene TRBJ1-1, with D hard to call. The germline gives CDR1 MNHNS, CDR2 SASEGT. CDR3 length equals 14 residues. Trimming removed 2 bases at V and 6 bases at J, with 13 bases between. The CDR3 loop is CASSEFVAASEAFF. CDR3 nucleotide sequence: TGTGCCAGCAGTGAATTTGTGGCAGCGTCTGAAGCTTTCTTT.

The gene calls are TRBV28 and TRBJ1-2; perhaps TRBD1 as D (5 bases). V was cut by 4 bases and J by 3 bases, with 15 bases left in between. The germline gives CDR1 MDHEN, CDR2 SYDVKM. CDR3 length: 15 residues. The CDR3: CASSSTGTLDYGYTF. CDR3 DNA sequence: TGTGCCAGCAGTTCCACCGGGACTCTCGACTATGGCTACACCTTC.

The gene calls are TRBV7-2 and TRBJ2-7; 7 bases agree with TRBD1. Germline-derived CDR1 and CDR2 are SGHTA and FQGNSA. V shed 4 bases and J 5 bases; nucleotides not matched to a gene: 11. The CDR3 has 15 amino acids. The CDR3 DNA reads as TGTGCCAGCAGCTCCAGTGACAGGGTGGTCCACGAGCAGTACTTC. It is translated as CASSSSDRVVHEQYF.

J is TRBJ2-3 and V is TRBV7-9, with D tentatively TRBD2 (6 bases). The V end lost 5 bases, the J end lost 1 base, and 19 bases lay between the germline ends. Per the germline V gene, CDR1 is SEHNR and CDR2 is FQNEAQ (reference sequence). The CDR3 consists of 17 residues. The CDR3 nucleotides are TGTGCCAGCAGCCGTGTTGCCGCGGGGCTTGGCACAGATACGCAGTATTTT. Protein: CASSRVAAGLGTDTQYF.